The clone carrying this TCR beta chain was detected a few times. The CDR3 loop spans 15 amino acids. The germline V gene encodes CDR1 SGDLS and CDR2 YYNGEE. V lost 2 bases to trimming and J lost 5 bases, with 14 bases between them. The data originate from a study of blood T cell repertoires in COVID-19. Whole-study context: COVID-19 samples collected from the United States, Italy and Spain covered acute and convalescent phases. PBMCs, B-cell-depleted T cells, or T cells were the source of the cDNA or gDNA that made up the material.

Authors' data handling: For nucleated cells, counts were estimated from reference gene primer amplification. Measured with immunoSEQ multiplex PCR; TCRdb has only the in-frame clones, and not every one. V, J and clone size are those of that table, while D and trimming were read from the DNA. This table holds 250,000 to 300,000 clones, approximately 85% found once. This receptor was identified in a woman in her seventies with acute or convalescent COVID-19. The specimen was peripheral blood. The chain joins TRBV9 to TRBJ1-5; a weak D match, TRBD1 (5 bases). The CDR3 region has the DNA TGTGCCAGCAGCGTGGAGGGGTTAGGTGATCAGCCCCAGCATTTT. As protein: CASSVEGLGDQPQHF.